The rows below give T cell receptor beta chains drawn from one sample of a study of blood T cell repertoires in COVID-19. Clones were sequenced by immunoSEQ multiplex PCR, and TCRdb holds only the in-frame ones, with some missing. This sample yields 300,000 or so clones, of which about nine tenths are seen a single time; 1% belongs to the top ten. The specimen was peripheral blood. The receptors derive from a man between 50 and 59 years old with active or convalescent COVID-19. Both conserved end residues are part of each CDR3. Each record gives: J gene, clone size, D gene, V gene, CDR3 DNA, CDR3 protein. D genes are given only for firm matches. Where a row states a size, it is once, few, many or the class of an expanded clone; other rows omit it.

>TRBJ2-7|-|-|TRBV11-2
TGTGCCAGCAGCCCGTTGACAGGAGCGCCCTACGAGCAGTACTTC
CASSPLTGAPYEQYF
>TRBJ2-3|-|TRBD2|TRBV12-5
TGTGCTAGTGGTTTGGGTAGCGGGAGAGATACGCAGTATTTT
CASGLGSGRDTQYF
>TRBJ1-1|-|-|TRBV6-5
TGTGCCAGCAGGTCAGGGGCCAGGAACACTGAAGCTTTCTTT
CASRSGARNTEAFF
>TRBJ1-2|once|-|TRBV5-1
TGCGCCAGCAGCTCCGGGACTCCCAGAGACTATGGCTACACCTTC
CASSSGTPRDYGYTF
>TRBJ1-1|-|-|TRBV28
TGTGCCAGCACCATCCGGGGGGTAGTTCACACTGAAGCTTTCTTT
CASTIRGVVHTEAFF
>TRBJ2-5|-|TRBD1|TRBV30
TGTGCCTGGAATACAGGGGGCCAAGAGACCCAGTACTTC
CAWNTGGQETQYF
>TRBJ1-3|-|-|TRBV3-1/TRBV3-2
TGTGCCAGCAACTTTCAGGGCGGAAACACCATATATTTT
CASNFQGGNTIYF
>TRBJ2-5|-|TRBD2|TRBV19
TGTGCCAGTAGTAGAAGGCTAGCGGGAGAAGAGACCCAGTACTTC
CASSRRLAGEETQYF
>TRBJ1-2|-|-|TRBV2
TGTGCCAGCAGTGAGGGCGTTCTGTTGGGCTACACCTTC
CASSEGVLLGYTF
>TRBJ2-7|-|TRBD1|TRBV18
TGTGCCAGCTCACCACCCCGGACAGGGGGAAACGAGCAGTACTTC
CASSPPRTGGNEQYF
>TRBJ2-5|-|TRBD2|TRBV5-1
TGCGCCAGCAGCTATAGCGGGAGTTTGCGAGAGACCCAGTACTTC
CASSYSGSLRETQYF
>TRBJ2-7|-|-|TRBV20-1
TGCAGTGCTAGGTCCAGCTACGAGCAGTACTTC
CSARSSYEQYF
>TRBJ2-3|-|-|TRBV11-2
TGTGCCAGCAGCTTACTTGGGGGGAGGACAGATACGCAGTATTTT
CASSLLGGRTDTQYF
>TRBJ1-2|-|-|TRBV29-1
TGCAGCGTTGACCCACACCTTGGCTACACCTTC
CSVDPHLGYTF
>TRBJ1-1|-|-|TRBV28
TGTGCCAGCAGTCTCAAGCGCTTTGAAGCTTTCTTT
CASSLKRFEAFF
>TRBJ2-2|-|TRBD1|TRBV7-2
TGTGCCAGCAGCCCGGGACAGACGAACACCGGGGAGCTGTTTTTT
CASSPGQTNTGELFF
>TRBJ2-7|few|TRBD2|TRBV7-3
TGTGCCAGCAGCGAAGGACTAGCGAAGCACGAGCAGTACTTC
CASSEGLAKHEQYF
>TRBJ1-2|-|TRBD1|TRBV7-2
TGTGCCAGCAGCTTGGCGGACAGGGCCGACGGCTACACCTTC
CASSLADRADGYTF
>TRBJ2-3|-|TRBD2|TRBV5-4
TGTGCCAGCAGCCCAGCGGGGGGGGGCACAGATACGCAGTATTTT
CASSPAGGGTDTQYF
>TRBJ1-4|-|TRBD1|TRBV7-9
TGTGCCAGCAGCTGGGGACAGGGGGCGACTAATGAAAAACTGTTTTTT
CASSWGQGATNEKLFF
>TRBJ1-3|few|-|TRBV28
TGCCTATACAGGAACTCTGGAAACACCATATATTTT
CLYRNSGNTIYF
>TRBJ2-1|-|TRBD2|TRBV7-9
TGTGCCAGCAGCTTAGGGCTAGCGGGGTACAATGAGCAGTTCTTC
CASSLGLAGYNEQFF
>TRBJ2-7|-|-|TRBV28
TGTGCCAGCAGAACTTCTGGGGCAGCTACCTACGAGCAGTACTTC
CASRTSGAATYEQYF
>TRBJ1-3|-|-|TRBV2
TGTGCCAGCAGTGTGTCCCACTCTGGAAACACCATATATTTT
CASSVSHSGNTIYF
>TRBJ2-7|-|-|TRBV30
TGTGCCTGGAGCCCCCGGGACACTCAAGAGCAGTACTTC
CAWSPRDTQEQYF
>TRBJ2-7|-|-|TRBV4-3
TGCGCCAGCAGCCAAGATGGGAGCGGTCGCGAGCAGTACTTC
CASSQDGSGREQYF
>TRBJ1-2|-|-|TRBV28
TGTGCCAGCAGTTTAGAGTCCGTCGGGGGCTACACCTTC
CASSLESVGGYTF
>TRBJ1-6|-|-|TRBV6-5
TGTGCCAGCAGTTGGAGGGTTAATTCACCCCTCCACTTT
CASSWRVNSPLHF
>TRBJ1-4|once|TRBD1|TRBV27
TGTGCCAGCAGTACTAACAGGGGGCTGGTTAATGAAAAACTGTTTTTT
CASSTNRGLVNEKLFF
>TRBJ1-4|-|-|TRBV4-1
TGCGCCAGCAGCCAAGATCGGGGGGGCTGGGGTGAAAAACTGTTTTTT
CASSQDRGGWGEKLFF
>TRBJ2-1|-|TRBD2|TRBV5-4
TGTGCCAGCAGCTCCGGACTAGCGGGGACCTACAATGAGCAGTTCTTC
CASSSGLAGTYNEQFF
>TRBJ1-6|-|-|TRBV7-2
TGTGCCAGCGCCACCGGGGGGGATAATTCACCCCTCCACTTT
CASATGGDNSPLHF
>TRBJ2-1|-|TRBD1|TRBV11-3
TGTGCCAGCACCTATTCCGGGACAGCCGACAATGAGCAGTTCTTC
CASTYSGTADNEQFF
>TRBJ1-3|-|TRBD1|TRBV5-4
TGTGCCAGCAGCTACCAGACAGGGGCTGGAAACACCATATATTTT
CASSYQTGAGNTIYF
>TRBJ1-2|-|TRBD1|TRBV27
TGTGCCAGCAGTTTAACAGGGGGATATGGCTACACCTTC
CASSLTGGYGYTF
>TRBJ2-1|-|-|TRBV10-2
TGCGCCAGCAAGTGGGGGGACAGCCATAATGAGCAGTTCTTC
CASKWGDSHNEQFF
>TRBJ1-3|-|TRBD1|TRBV18
TGTGCCAGCTCACCACCGGGACAGGGGGACACCATATATTTT
CASSPPGQGDTIYF
>TRBJ2-7|-|-|TRBV5-1
TGCGCCAGCAGCTTGGTACAGGGAGGGTCCTACGAGCAGTACTTC
CASSLVQGGSYEQYF
>TRBJ2-5|-|TRBD1|TRBV7-3
TGTGCCAGCAGCCGGACAGGGGGCGGAGAGACCCAGTACTTC
CASSRTGGGETQYF
>TRBJ2-5|-|TRBD1|TRBV5-1
TGCGCCAGCAGCCCCTCGACAGGGCGGGAGACCCAGTACTTC
CASSPSTGRETQYF
>TRBJ1-1|-|-|TRBV29-1
TGCAGCGTTGAGATAGCCAGGGCCACTGAAGCTTTCTTT
CSVEIARATEAFF
>TRBJ1-1|once|-|TRBV30
TGTGCCTGGATGGCCTACAGTAAGAACACTGAAGCTTTCTTT
CAWMAYSKNTEAFF
>TRBJ2-2|-|TRBD1|TRBV6-6
TGTGCCAGCTCGGACAGGGGGAACGGGGAGCTGTTTTTT
CASSDRGNGELFF
>TRBJ2-7|-|TRBD1|TRBV5-4
TGTGCCAGCAGCTACCGGGACAGGGGGCTTTGGGAGCAGTACTTC
CASSYRDRGLWEQYF
>TRBJ2-3|-|TRBD1|TRBV29-1
TGCAGCGGTGAGGGAGGGACAGGGGGCACAGATACGCAGTATTTT
CSGEGGTGGTDTQYF
>TRBJ1-2|-|TRBD1|TRBV6-6
TGTGCCAGCAGCCGAAACCGGGACAGGGATATTTTAGCCTATGGCTACACCTTC
CASSRNRDRDILAYGYTF
>TRBJ2-7|-|TRBD1|TRBV24-1
TGTGCCACCAGTGACTACGGACAGGTCCTATCCTACGAGCAGTACTTC
CATSDYGQVLSYEQYF
>TRBJ1-1|once|-|TRBV3-1/TRBV3-2
TGTGCCAGCAGCCAAGCGCGTACTGAAGCTTTCTTT
CASSQARTEAFF
>TRBJ1-4|-|-|TRBV2
TGTGCCAGCAGTGAGCAGGGGCAGGTGAATGAAAAACTGTTTTTT
CASSEQGQVNEKLFF